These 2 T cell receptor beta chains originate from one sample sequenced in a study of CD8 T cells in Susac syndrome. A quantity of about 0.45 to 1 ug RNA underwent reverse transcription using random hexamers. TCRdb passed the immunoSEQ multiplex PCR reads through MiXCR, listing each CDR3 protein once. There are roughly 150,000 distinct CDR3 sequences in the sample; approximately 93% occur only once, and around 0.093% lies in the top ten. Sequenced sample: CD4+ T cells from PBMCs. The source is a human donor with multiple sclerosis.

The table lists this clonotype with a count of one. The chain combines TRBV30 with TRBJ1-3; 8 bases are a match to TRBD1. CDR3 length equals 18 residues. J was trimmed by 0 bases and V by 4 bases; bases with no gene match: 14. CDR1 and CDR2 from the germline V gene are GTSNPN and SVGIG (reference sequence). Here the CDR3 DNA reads TGTGCCTGGACTGTCGTAGGGGACAGGTCTATCTCTGGAAACACCATATATTTT. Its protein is CAWTVVGDRSISGNTIYF.

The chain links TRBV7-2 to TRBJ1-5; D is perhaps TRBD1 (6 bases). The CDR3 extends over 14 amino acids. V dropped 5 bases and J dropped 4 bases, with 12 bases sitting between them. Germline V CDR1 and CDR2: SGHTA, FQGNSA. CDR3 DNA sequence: TGTGCCAGCAGCCCTGTGGACAGTAATCAGCCCCAGCATTTT. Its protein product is CASSPVDSNQPQHF.